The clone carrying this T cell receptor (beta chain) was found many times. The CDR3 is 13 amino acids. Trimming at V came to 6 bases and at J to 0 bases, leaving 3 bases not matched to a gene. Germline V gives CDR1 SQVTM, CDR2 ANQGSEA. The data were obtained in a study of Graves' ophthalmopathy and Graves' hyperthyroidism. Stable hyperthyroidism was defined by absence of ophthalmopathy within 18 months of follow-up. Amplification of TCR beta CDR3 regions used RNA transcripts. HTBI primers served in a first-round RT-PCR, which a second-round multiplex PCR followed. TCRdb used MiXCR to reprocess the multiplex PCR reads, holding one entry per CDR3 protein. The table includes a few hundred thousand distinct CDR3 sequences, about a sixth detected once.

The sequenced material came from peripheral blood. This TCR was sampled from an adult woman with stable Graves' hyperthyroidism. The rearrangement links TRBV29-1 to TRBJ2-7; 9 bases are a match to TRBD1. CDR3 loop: CSVTTGGSYEQYF. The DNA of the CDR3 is TGCAGCGTAACGACAGGGGGCTCCTACGAGCAGTACTTC.